The entry below describes one T cell receptor (beta chain). Trimming cost V 3 bases and J 8 bases, with 8 bases left between them. Per germline, CDR1 SGHDT and CDR2 YYEEEE. The CDR3 is 12 residues long. Method: immunoSEQ multiplex PCR; TCRdb's copy keeps in-frame clones and lacks some. The sample holds 650,000 to 950,000 clones, 80% to 90% seen once. The data were obtained in a study of shared T cell receptors in the human thymus. These records were also assigned to another study, of human thymus T cells. That report notes: Resections were taken during corrective heart surgery, and the thymus tissue came from these. Related research has reported that thymic repertoires overlap highly among unrelated individuals.

The chain employs TRBV5-6 and TRBJ1-4; D not certain. The clonotype originates from a girl less than two years old with a congenital heart defect. The sequencing input was thymocytes. The CDR3 sequence: CASSSGSEKLFF. The CDR3 nucleotides read TGTGCCAGCAGCTCGGGGTCGGAAAAACTGTTTTTT.